What follows describes a single TCR beta chain. The sample originates from a study of preoperative IRX-2 immunotherapy in early breast cancer. The treatment denotes: preoperative locoregional IRX-2 cytokine immunotherapy. Preoperative locoregional IRX-2 cytokine immunotherapy was tested in the phase Ib source study. The CDR3 has 16 residues. Deletions cut 5 bases from V and 8 bases from J, with 22 bases between. Germline V gene lookup returns CDR1 MNHGY and CDR2 SAAAGT. Clones were read by immunoSEQ multiplex PCR, and TCRdb kept only the in-frame ones, dropping some. The sample has 40,000 to 45,000 clones, 70% to 85% seen once; the top ten hold 1.2%.

The material sequenced was tumor tissue, taken after IRX-2 immunotherapy. The TCR was taken from a human donor with breast cancer. The chain combines TRBV6-8 with TRBJ2-1; D is possibly TRBD1 (7 bases). Written as DNA, the CDR3 is TGTGCCAGCAGTCGCGTACAGGGGATAGCGGCCCATGAGCAGTTCTTC. Translated: CASSRVQGIAAHEQFF.